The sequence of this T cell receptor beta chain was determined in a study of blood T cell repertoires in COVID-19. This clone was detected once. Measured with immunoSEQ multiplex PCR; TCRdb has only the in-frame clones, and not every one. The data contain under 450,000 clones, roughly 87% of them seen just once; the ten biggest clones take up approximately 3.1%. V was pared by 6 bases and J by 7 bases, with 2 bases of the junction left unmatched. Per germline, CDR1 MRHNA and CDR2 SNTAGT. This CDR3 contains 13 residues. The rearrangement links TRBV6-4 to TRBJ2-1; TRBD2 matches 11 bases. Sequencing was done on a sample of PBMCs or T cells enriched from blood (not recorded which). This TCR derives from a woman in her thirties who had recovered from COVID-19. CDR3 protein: CASSGTSGNEQFF. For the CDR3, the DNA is TGTGCCAGCAGCGGGACTAGCGGTAATGAGCAGTTCTTC.